Listed below are T cell receptor beta chains from one sample, sequenced in a study of identical twins. From the 5' RACE reads, TCRdb called clonotypes with MiXCR, one entry per CDR3 protein. This table has some 560,000 distinct CDR3 sequences, nearly 10% appearing once. These same records also appear under a second study, on yellow fever vaccine responses in identical twins.

Sequencing was carried out using PBMCs. The receptors were gathered from a woman under 30 in good health. Both conserved end residues are part of each CDR3. The D gene is left open where the match is weak. Clone size appears in some rows only: once, few, many, or a class for an expanded clone.

size | J | V | D | length | CDR3 | DNA
. | TRBJ2-6 | TRBV5-1 | . | 18 | CASSFSIGGFSGANVLTF | TGCGCCAGCAGCTTCTCGATCGGGGGCTTCTCTGGGGCCAACGTCCTGACTTTC
many | TRBJ2-5 | TRBV9 | . | 14 | CASSNRPGVETQYF | TGTGCCAGCAGCAACAGGCCCGGGGTAGAGACCCAGTACTTC
many | TRBJ1-6 | TRBV25-1 | . | 13 | CASSAGQNSPLHF | TGTGCCAGCAGTGCCGGACAGAACTCACCCCTCCACTTT
many | TRBJ1-1 | TRBV4-3 | TRBD1 | 16 | CASSHSRQGGNTEAFF | TGCGCCAGCAGCCACAGCCGACAGGGAGGAAACACTGAAGCTTTCTTT
. | TRBJ1-1 | TRBV30 | . | 15 | CAWSVKGRKNTEAFF | TGTGCCTGGAGTGTAAAGGGACGGAAGAACACTGAAGCTTTCTTT
few | TRBJ2-3 | TRBV12-5 | . | 13 | CASGRYSTDTQYF | TGTGCTAGTGGCCGCTACAGCACAGATACGCAGTATTTT
many | TRBJ2-3 | TRBV4-3 | . | 14 | CASSPRPAGDTQYF | TGCGCCAGCAGCCCGAGACCCGCCGGGGATACGCAGTATTTT
many | TRBJ2-7 | TRBV2 | . | 11 | CASSEFYEQYF | TGTGCCAGCAGTGAATTCTACGAGCAGTACTTC
. | TRBJ2-3 | TRBV29-1 | TRBD1 | 13 | CSGTGSVTDTQYF | TGCAGCGGGACAGGGTCAGTAACAGATACGCAGTATTTT
. | TRBJ2-7 | TRBV5-4 | . | 14 | CAIGPGLVPYEQYF | TGTGCCATCGGCCCCGGACTGGTGCCCTACGAGCAGTACTTC
many | TRBJ2-7 | TRBV5-1 | . | 14 | CASSLNTGSYEQYF | TGCGCCAGCAGCTTGAATACAGGCTCCTACGAGCAGTACTTC
. | TRBJ1-3 | TRBV3-1 | . | 16 | CASSQYRDHSGNTIYF | TGTGCCAGCAGCCAGTACCGGGACCACTCTGGAAACACCATATATTTT
many | TRBJ1-5 | TRBV4-1 | . | 15 | CASSQDGAGDGPQHF | TGCGCCAGCAGCCAAGATGGGGCAGGGGACGGGCCCCAGCATTTT
few | TRBJ2-2 | TRBV20-1 | TRBD1 | 14 | CSAPDRVYTGELFF | TGCAGTGCGCCGGACAGGGTATACACCGGGGAGCTGTTTTTT
. | TRBJ2-1 | TRBV7-8 | TRBD2 | 16 | CASSWGAGAAYNEQFF | TGTGCCAGCAGCTGGGGAGCGGGAGCCGCCTACAATGAGCAGTTCTTC
many | TRBJ2-7 | TRBV29-1 | TRBD2 | 15 | CSVEERAGGPSEQYF | TGCAGCGTTGAAGAGAGAGCGGGAGGGCCGTCCGAGCAGTACTTC
. | TRBJ2-3 | TRBV2 | TRBD2 | 15 | CASSEFGTRGDTQYF | TGTGCCAGCAGTGAATTTGGGACTAGAGGGGATACGCAGTATTTT
. | TRBJ2-7 | TRBV4-3 | TRBD2 | 15 | CASSHIGEGSYEQYF | TGCGCCAGCAGCCATATAGGGGAGGGATCCTACGAGCAGTACTTC
few | TRBJ2-2 | TRBV5-1 | . | 13 | CASSLWTAGELFF | TGCGCCAGCAGCTTGTGGACGGCCGGGGAGCTGTTTTTT
few | TRBJ2-7 | TRBV28 | TRBD2 | 17 | CASSFLVAGGSSYEQYF | TGTGCCAGCAGTTTCTTAGTAGCGGGAGGTAGTTCCTACGAGCAGTACTTC
. | TRBJ2-7 | TRBV27 | TRBD2 | 17 | CASSFSSGRADLGEQYF | TGTGCCAGCAGTTTTTCTAGCGGGAGGGCCGATCTAGGCGAGCAGTACTTC
many | TRBJ2-1 | TRBV20-1 | TRBD2 | 16 | CSARGSGRVIYNEQFF | TGCAGTGCTAGGGGTAGCGGGAGGGTTATATACAATGAGCAGTTCTTC
once | TRBJ2-1 | TRBV3-1 | TRBD2 | 15 | CANSRTSGSYNEQFF | TGTGCCAACAGCCGGACTAGCGGCTCCTACAATGAGCAGTTCTTC
few | TRBJ2-5 | TRBV20-1 | . | 12 | CSAKGFQETQYF | TGCAGTGCTAAGGGGTTCCAAGAGACCCAGTACTTC
few | TRBJ2-7 | TRBV6-2/TRBV6-3 | . | 14 | CASSYPDWRSEQYF | TGTGCCAGCAGTTACCCGGACTGGCGCAGCGAGCAGTACTTC
few | TRBJ2-7 | TRBV7-9 | . | 16 | CASSLIEGTETYEQYF | TGTGCCAGCAGCTTAATCGAGGGGACGGAGACCTACGAGCAGTACTTC
few | TRBJ1-3 | TRBV2 | . | 15 | CASRTGTTSGNTIYF | TGTGCCAGCAGAACAGGAACGACCTCTGGAAACACCATATATTTT
few | TRBJ1-1 | TRBV4-2 | . | 16 | CASSQDRGGAGTEAFF | TGTGCCAGCAGCCAAGATCGGGGTGGGGCTGGCACTGAAGCTTTCTTT
few | TRBJ2-3 | TRBV12-3/TRBV12-4 | TRBD1 | 14 | CASSSDRAADTQYF | TGTGCCAGCAGTTCGGACAGGGCTGCAGATACGCAGTATTTT
. | TRBJ2-2 | TRBV29-1 | TRBD1 | 13 | CSVGQPLTGELFF | TGCAGCGTGGGACAGCCCCTCACCGGGGAGCTGTTTTTT
many | TRBJ2-2 | TRBV6-5 | . | 17 | CASSYSSSQGNTGELFF | TGTGCCAGCAGTTACTCGTCCTCCCAGGGGAACACCGGGGAGCTGTTTTTT
few | TRBJ2-5 | TRBV4-3 | . | 14 | CASSQGGLSGTQYF | TGCGCCAGCAGCCAAGGAGGACTATCAGGGACCCAGTACTTC
few | TRBJ2-1 | TRBV29-1 | TRBD2 | 18 | CSVAKPGLAARTYNEQFF | TGCAGCGTCGCAAAACCGGGACTAGCTGCTCGCACTTACAATGAGCAGTTCTTC
. | TRBJ1-1 | TRBV5-1 | . | 14 | CASSPDTANTEAFF | TGCGCCAGCAGCCCGGACACCGCGAACACTGAAGCTTTCTTT
. | TRBJ1-1 | TRBV2 | TRBD1 | 12 | CASSTGTGEAFF | TGTGCCAGCAGCACCGGGACAGGGGAAGCTTTCTTT
many | TRBJ2-1 | TRBV10-2 | TRBD2 | 15 | CASSDGAGGYNEQFF | TGCGCCAGCAGTGACGGGGCGGGGGGATACAATGAGCAGTTCTTC
few | TRBJ1-2 | TRBV29-1 | . | 13 | CSVEWTDNYGYTF | TGCAGCGTTGAATGGACGGATAACTATGGCTACACCTTC
few | TRBJ1-1 | TRBV4-3 | . | 13 | CASSQGPDSEAFF | TGCGCCAGCAGCCAAGGACCAGACAGTGAAGCTTTCTTT
. | TRBJ2-2 | TRBV2 | . | 13 | CASSPGETGELFF | TGTGCCAGCAGTCCGGGGGAGACCGGGGAGCTGTTTTTT
. | TRBJ2-1 | TRBV20-1 | TRBD2 | 16 | CSARGGSGRFYNEQFF | TGCAGTGCTCGCGGAGGGTCCGGGAGGTTCTACAATGAGCAGTTCTTC
few | TRBJ2-1 | TRBV20-1 | TRBD2 | 13 | CSAREPTSGEQFF | TGCAGTGCTAGAGAACCGACTAGCGGGGAGCAGTTCTTC
. | TRBJ2-1 | TRBV5-1 | TRBD2 | 18 | CASSPGLAGGASYNEQFF | TGCGCCAGCAGCCCGGGACTAGCGGGAGGTGCCTCCTACAATGAGCAGTTCTTC
many | TRBJ2-2 | TRBV9 | . | 13 | CASSARSAGELFF | TGTGCCAGCAGCGCCAGGAGCGCCGGGGAGCTGTTTTTT
many | TRBJ2-1 | TRBV5-1 | TRBD2 | 14 | CASSGLAGGIEQFF | TGCGCCAGCAGTGGGCTAGCGGGGGGGATTGAGCAGTTCTTC
few | TRBJ1-1 | TRBV6-5 | . | 13 | CASSYSGVTEAFF | TGTGCCAGCAGTTACTCGGGGGTCACTGAAGCTTTCTTT
few | TRBJ2-1 | TRBV11-3 | . | 16 | CASSPSWGARYNEQFF | TGTGCCAGCAGCCCTTCCTGGGGGGCTAGGTATAATGAGCAGTTCTTC
. | TRBJ2-2 | TRBV27 | . | 17 | CASSPGHFSANTGELFF | TGTGCCAGCAGCCCGGGACATTTCTCCGCGAACACCGGGGAGCTGTTTTTT
many | TRBJ1-3 | TRBV9 | . | 15 | CASSLGVSSGNTIYF | TGTGCCAGCAGCTTAGGGGTAAGCTCTGGAAACACCATATATTTT
. | TRBJ2-3 | TRBV27 | . | 16 | CASSLSIGRSTDTQYF | TGTGCCAGCAGTTTATCGATCGGGAGATCCACAGATACGCAGTATTTT
. | TRBJ2-1 | TRBV7-9 | . | 14 | CASSLIGGDNEQFF | TGTGCCAGCAGCTTGATCGGGGGTGACAATGAGCAGTTCTTC
. | TRBJ2-2 | TRBV12-3/TRBV12-4 | TRBD2 | 18 | CASSLERGAPANTGELFF | TGTGCCAGCAGTTTAGAGCGGGGGGCCCCTGCTAACACCGGGGAGCTGTTTTTT
few | TRBJ1-6 | TRBV7-8 | . | 15 | CASSLERGLRSPLHF | TGTGCCAGCAGCTTAGAGAGGGGGTTACGTTCACCCCTCCACTTT
. | TRBJ1-6 | TRBV25-1 | TRBD1 | 15 | CASSPPAGGGSPLHF | TGTGCCAGCAGTCCCCCCGCAGGGGGGGGTTCACCCCTCCACTTT
few | TRBJ2-1 | TRBV4-1 | TRBD2 | 16 | CASSPLGLINYNEQFF | TGCGCCAGCAGCCCACTGGGACTAATCAATTACAATGAGCAGTTCTTC